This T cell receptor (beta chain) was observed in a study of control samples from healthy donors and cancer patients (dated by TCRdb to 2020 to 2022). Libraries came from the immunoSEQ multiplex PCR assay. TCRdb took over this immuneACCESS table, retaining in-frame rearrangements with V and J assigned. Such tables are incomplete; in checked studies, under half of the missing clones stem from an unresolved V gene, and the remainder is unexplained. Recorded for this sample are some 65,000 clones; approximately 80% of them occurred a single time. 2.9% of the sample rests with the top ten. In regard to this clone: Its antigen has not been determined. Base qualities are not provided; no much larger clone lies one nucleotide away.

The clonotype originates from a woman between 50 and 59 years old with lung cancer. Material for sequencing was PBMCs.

The DNA sequence is TGTGCCAGCGGGACCGGCAATCAGCCCCAGCATTTT. It translates to CASGTGNQPQHF. This chain joins TRBV21-1 to TRBJ1-5. TRBV21-1 counts as a pseudogene. There are 12 amino acids in the CDR3, from cysteine to phenylalanine inclusive. The retained sequence is limited to the CDR3, 36 bases, with the frame set at the first base.